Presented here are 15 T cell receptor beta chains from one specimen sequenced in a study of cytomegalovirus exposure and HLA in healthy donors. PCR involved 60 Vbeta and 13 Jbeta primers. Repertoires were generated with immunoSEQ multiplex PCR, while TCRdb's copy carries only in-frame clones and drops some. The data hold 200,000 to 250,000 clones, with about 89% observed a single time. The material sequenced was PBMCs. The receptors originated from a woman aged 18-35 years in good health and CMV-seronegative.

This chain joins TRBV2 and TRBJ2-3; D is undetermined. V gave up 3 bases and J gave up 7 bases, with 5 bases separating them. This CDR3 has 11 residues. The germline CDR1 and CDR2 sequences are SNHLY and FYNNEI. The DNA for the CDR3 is TGTGCCAGCAGTGACCCCTATACGCAGTATTTT. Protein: CASSDPYTQYF.

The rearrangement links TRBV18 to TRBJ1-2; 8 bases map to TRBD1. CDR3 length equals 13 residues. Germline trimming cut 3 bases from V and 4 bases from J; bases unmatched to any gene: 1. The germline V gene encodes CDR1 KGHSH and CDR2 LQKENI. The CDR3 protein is CASSPGQVYGYTF. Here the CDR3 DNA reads TGTGCCAGCTCACCGGGACAGGTCTATGGCTACACCTTC.

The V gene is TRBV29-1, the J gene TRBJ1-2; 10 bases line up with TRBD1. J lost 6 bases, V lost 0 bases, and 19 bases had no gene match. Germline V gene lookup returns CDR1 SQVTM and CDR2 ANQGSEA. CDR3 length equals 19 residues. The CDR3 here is CSVEDREPPVGDRGNGYTF. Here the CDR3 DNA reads TGCAGCGTTGAAGATCGAGAGCCCCCCGTAGGGGACAGGGGTAATGGCTACACCTTC.

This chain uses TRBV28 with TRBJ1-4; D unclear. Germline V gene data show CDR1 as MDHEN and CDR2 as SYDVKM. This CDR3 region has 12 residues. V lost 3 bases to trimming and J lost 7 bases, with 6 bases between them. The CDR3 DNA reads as TGTGCCAGCAGTTTGACGGGTGAAAAACTGTTTTTT. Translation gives CASSLTGEKLFF. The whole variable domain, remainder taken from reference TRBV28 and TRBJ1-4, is DVKVTQSSRYLVKRTGEKVFLECVQDMDHENMFWYRQDPGLGLRLIYFSYDVKMKEKGDIPEGYSVSREKKERFSLILESASTNQTSMYLCASSLTGEKLFFGSGTQLSVL.

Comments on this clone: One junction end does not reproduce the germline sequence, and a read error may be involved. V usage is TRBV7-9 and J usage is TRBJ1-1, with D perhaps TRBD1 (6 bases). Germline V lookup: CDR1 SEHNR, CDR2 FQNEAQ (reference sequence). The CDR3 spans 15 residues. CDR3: CSSSLWGGASTEAFF. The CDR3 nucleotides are TGTTCCAGCAGCTTGTGGGGGGGGGCTAGCACTGAAGCTTTCTTT. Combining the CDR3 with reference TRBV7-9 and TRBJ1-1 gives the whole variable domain DTGVSQNPRHKITKRGQNVTFRCDPISEHNRLYWYRQTLGQGPEFLTYFQNEAQLEKSRLLSDRFSAERPKGSFSTLEIQRTEQGDSAMYLCSSSLWGGASTEAFFGQGTRLTVV.

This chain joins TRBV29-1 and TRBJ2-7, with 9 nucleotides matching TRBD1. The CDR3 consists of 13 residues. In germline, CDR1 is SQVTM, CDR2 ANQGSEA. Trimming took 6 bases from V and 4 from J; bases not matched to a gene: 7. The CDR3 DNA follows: TGCAGCGTAACCGAGACAGGGGGTTACGAGCAGTACTTC. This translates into CSVTETGGYEQYF.

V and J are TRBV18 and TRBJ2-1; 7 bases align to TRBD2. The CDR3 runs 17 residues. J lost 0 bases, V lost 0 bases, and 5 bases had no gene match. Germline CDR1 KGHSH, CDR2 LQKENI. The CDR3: CASSPPERDSSYNEQFF. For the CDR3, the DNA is TGTGCCAGCTCACCACCGGAGCGGGATAGCTCCTACAATGAGCAGTTCTTC.

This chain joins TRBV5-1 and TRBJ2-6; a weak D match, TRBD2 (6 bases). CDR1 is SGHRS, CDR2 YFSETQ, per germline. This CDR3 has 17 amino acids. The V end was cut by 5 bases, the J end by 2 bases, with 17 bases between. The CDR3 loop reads CASRTNGGVTGANVLTF. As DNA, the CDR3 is TGCGCCAGCAGAACGAATGGAGGGGTGACTGGGGCCAACGTCCTGACTTTC.

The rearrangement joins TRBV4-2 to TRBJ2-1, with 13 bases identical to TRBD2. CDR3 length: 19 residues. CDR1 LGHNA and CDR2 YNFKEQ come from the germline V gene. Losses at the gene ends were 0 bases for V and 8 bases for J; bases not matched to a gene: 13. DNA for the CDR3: TGTGCCAGCAGCCAAGAATATCTACGGGGACTAGCGGGATCAGATGAGCAGTTCTTC. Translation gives CASSQEYLRGLAGSDEQFF.

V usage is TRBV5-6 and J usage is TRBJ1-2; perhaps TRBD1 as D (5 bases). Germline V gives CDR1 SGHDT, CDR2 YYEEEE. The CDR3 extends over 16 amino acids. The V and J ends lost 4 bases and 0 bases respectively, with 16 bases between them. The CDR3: CASSRQGGGPNYGYTF. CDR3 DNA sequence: TGTGCCAGCAGCCGGCAGGGTGGAGGGCCTAACTATGGCTACACCTTC.

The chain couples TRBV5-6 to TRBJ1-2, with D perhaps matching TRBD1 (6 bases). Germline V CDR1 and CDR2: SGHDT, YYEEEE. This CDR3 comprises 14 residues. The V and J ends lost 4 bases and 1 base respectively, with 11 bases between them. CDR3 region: CASSPAGVNYGYTF. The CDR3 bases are TGTGCCAGCAGCCCGGCAGGGGTTAACTATGGCTACACCTTC.

CDR3 sequence (DNA): TGTGCCAGCAGCGTTGCGGCGGGCCAGAGCTCCTACAATGAGCAGTTCTTC. Translation gives CASSVAAGQSSYNEQFF. This chain joins TRBV9 and TRBJ2-1, with a weak D call TRBD2 (5 bases). The CDR3 extends over 17 amino acids. V lost 2 bases to trimming and J lost 0 bases, with 15 bases between them. CDR1 SGDLS and CDR2 YYNGEE come from the germline V gene.

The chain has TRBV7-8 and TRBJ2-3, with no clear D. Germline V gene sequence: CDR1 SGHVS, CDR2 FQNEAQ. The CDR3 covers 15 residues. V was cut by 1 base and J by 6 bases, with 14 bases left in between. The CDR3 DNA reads TGTGCCAGCAGCTTAGTTACTGAACCTAGGGATACGCAGTATTTT. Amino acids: CASSLVTEPRDTQYF.

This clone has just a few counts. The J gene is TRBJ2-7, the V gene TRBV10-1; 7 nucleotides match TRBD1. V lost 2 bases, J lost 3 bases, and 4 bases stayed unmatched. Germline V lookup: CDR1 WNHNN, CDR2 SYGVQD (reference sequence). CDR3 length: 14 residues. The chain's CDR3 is CASSEGDSIYEQYF. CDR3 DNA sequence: TGCGCCAGCAGTGAGGGGGACAGCATCTACGAGCAGTACTTC.

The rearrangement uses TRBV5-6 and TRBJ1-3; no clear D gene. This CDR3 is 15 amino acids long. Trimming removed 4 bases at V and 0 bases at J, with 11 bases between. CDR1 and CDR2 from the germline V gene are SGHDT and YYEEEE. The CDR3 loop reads CASSGTHTSGNTIYF. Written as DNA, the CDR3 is TGTGCCAGCAGCGGTACACATACCTCTGGAAACACCATATATTTT.